Listed below are T cell receptor beta chains from one sample, sequenced in a study of blood T cell repertoires in COVID-19. Method: immunoSEQ multiplex PCR; TCRdb's copy keeps in-frame clones and lacks some. The sample consists of about 12,000 clones, over 85% of them appearing once. Sample: peripheral blood. The origin of the receptors is an older man with active COVID-19. Both conserved end residues are part of each CDR3. Each record gives: clone size, V gene, J gene, D gene, CDR3 protein, CDR3 DNA. The D gene is left open where the match is weak. The size field is filled for only some rows; it gives once, few, many or a size class.

>NA|TRBV28|TRBJ2-5|NA
CASSPPGTTGLTQYF
TGTGCCAGCAGTCCTCCGGGAACCACCGGTTTGACCCAGTACTTC
>NA|TRBV6-6|TRBJ1-2|NA
CASSYSSGVAGGYTF
TGTGCCAGCAGTTACTCGAGTGGGGTGGCGGGTGGCTACACCTTC
>NA|TRBV4-1|TRBJ2-1|NA
CASSQDHTVMRLNEQFF
TGCGCCAGCAGCCAAGATCATACGGTGATGAGGTTGAATGAGCAGTTCTTC
>NA|TRBV2|TRBJ1-6|NA
CASRKGRGGGNSPLHF
TGTGCCAGCAGGAAGGGGAGGGGAGGGGGTAATTCACCCCTCCACTTT
>NA|TRBV7-8|TRBJ1-2|TRBD1
CASSSGQGRGYTF
TGTGCCAGCAGCTCCGGACAGGGTCGTGGCTACACCTTC
>NA|TRBV18|TRBJ1-3|NA
CASSQSLTGGNTIYF
TGTGCCAGCTCACAGTCCTTGACAGGTGGAAACACCATATATTTT
>NA|TRBV2|TRBJ2-2|TRBD1
CASRATGRGELFF
TGTGCCAGCAGGGCGACAGGGAGAGGGGAGCTGTTTTTT
>NA|TRBV11-3|TRBJ2-3|TRBD2
CASRFESSGGAVDTQYF
TGTGCCAGCAGATTCGAATCTAGCGGGGGGGCGGTAGATACGCAGTATTTT
>NA|TRBV2|TRBJ1-5|NA
CASSLGAGQPQHF
TGTGCCAGCAGTTTGGGGGCTGGTCAGCCCCAGCATTTT
>NA|TRBV2|TRBJ1-4|TRBD1
CASSDPTGGDEKLFF
TGTGCCAGCAGTGATCCGACAGGGGGCGATGAAAAACTGTTTTTT
>NA|TRBV6-1|TRBJ1-2|NA
CASSESTAYGYTF
TGTGCCAGCAGTGAGTCAACAGCCTATGGCTACACCTTC
>NA|TRBV2|TRBJ2-3|NA
CASSERTTTDTQYF
TGTGCCAGCAGTGAGCGGACTACCACAGATACGCAGTATTTT
>NA|TRBV28|TRBJ1-1|NA
CASRMTPTATEAFF
TGTGCCAGCAGGATGACTCCTACCGCCACTGAAGCTTTCTTT
>NA|TRBV6-4|TRBJ2-1|TRBD2
CASSGGTRGAYNEQFF
TGTGCCAGCAGCGGCGGGACTAGGGGGGCCTACAATGAGCAGTTCTTC
>NA|TRBV7-9|TRBJ2-3|TRBD1
CASSLLTGTVSTDTQYF
TGTGCCAGCAGCCTCCTAACCGGGACAGTGAGCACAGATACGCAGTATTTT
>NA|TRBV10-1|TRBJ2-1|TRBD2
CASSRTSGNNEQFF
TGCGCCAGCAGTCGGACTAGCGGGAACAATGAGCAGTTCTTC
>NA|TRBV7-3|TRBJ2-3|NA
CASSSTGDTDTQYF
TGTGCCAGCAGCTCCACGGGGGACACAGATACGCAGTATTTT
>NA|TRBV6-5|TRBJ2-7|TRBD1
CASSFWDSPYEQYF
TGTGCCAGCAGCTTCTGGGACAGTCCCTACGAGCAGTACTTC
>NA|TRBV19|TRBJ2-5|TRBD1
CASSIQGGDRGETQYF
TGTGCCAGTAGTATCCAGGGTGGAGACAGGGGAGAGACCCAGTACTTC
>NA|TRBV29-1|TRBJ1-1|NA
CSVGPDSLPPEAFF
TGCAGCGTTGGTCCCGACAGCCTCCCCCCTGAAGCTTTCTTT
>NA|TRBV18|TRBJ2-1|TRBD2
CASSPSGTSGRMEQFF
TGTGCCAGCTCTCCGTCCGGGACTAGCGGGAGGATGGAGCAGTTCTTC
>NA|TRBV29-1|TRBJ2-3|TRBD2
CSVHRREGLGTDTQYF
TGCAGCGTGCACCGTCGGGAGGGGCTGGGTACAGATACGCAGTATTTT
>NA|TRBV3-1/TRBV3-2|TRBJ1-3|NA
CASRSTFSSGNTIYF
TGTGCCAGCAGGTCGACATTCTCCTCTGGAAACACCATATATTTT
>NA|TRBV2|TRBJ2-2|NA
CAIGGGPRELFF
TGTGCCATCGGAGGAGGGCCCCGGGAGCTGTTTTTT
>NA|TRBV6-1|TRBJ1-1|TRBD1
CASSEGQGFEAFF
TGTGCCAGCAGTGAAGGACAGGGGTTTGAAGCTTTCTTT
>NA|TRBV7-6|TRBJ2-5|NA
CASSPLALLTQETQYF
TGTGCCAGCAGCCCATTAGCACTATTGACCCAAGAGACCCAGTACTTC
>NA|TRBV19|TRBJ2-1|TRBD1
CASSLGTGYVGQFF
TGTGCCAGTAGCCTCGGGACAGGGTATGTTGGGCAGTTCTTC
>NA|TRBV11-2|TRBJ1-1|TRBD1
CASSLGGQGMAFF
TGTGCCAGCAGTTTAGGGGGACAGGGAATGGCTTTCTTT
>NA|TRBV5-1|TRBJ2-1|NA
CASSPEGLSYNEQFF
TGCGCCAGCAGCCCGGAGGGACTTTCCTACAATGAGCAGTTCTTC
>once|TRBV5-5|TRBJ1-4|TRBD1
CASSLATGGIEGEKLFF
TGTGCCAGCAGCTTGGCTACAGGGGGAATTGAAGGTGAAAAACTGTTTTTT
>NA|TRBV5-1|TRBJ2-2|TRBD1
CASADRGSNTGELFF
TGCGCCAGCGCGGACAGGGGATCGAACACCGGGGAGCTGTTTTTT
>NA|TRBV5-4|TRBJ2-5|NA
CASSPWSEETQYF
TGTGCCAGCAGCCCCTGGAGCGAAGAGACCCAGTACTTC
>NA|TRBV5-6|TRBJ1-4|TRBD1
CANRGPANEKLFF
TGTGCCAATAGGGGGCCTGCTAATGAAAAACTGTTTTTT
>NA|TRBV7-5|TRBJ2-7|NA
CARSRPRSEQYF
TGTGCCAGAAGCCGGCCGCGGTCCGAGCAGTACTTC
>NA|TRBV12-3/TRBV12-4|TRBJ2-7|NA
CASSFMSEQYF
TGTGCCAGCAGTTTCATGTCCGAGCAGTACTTC
>NA|TRBV30|TRBJ2-5|TRBD2
CAWSMTSGRASETQYF
TGTGCCTGGAGTATGACTAGCGGGAGGGCCTCGGAGACCCAGTACTTC
>once|TRBV5-8|TRBJ1-5|NA
CASSLPRQYNQPQHF
TGTGCCAGCAGCTTGCCCCGACAGTACAATCAGCCCCAGCATTTT
>NA|TRBV6-5|TRBJ1-6|NA
CASSYSAGKDSPLHF
TGTGCCAGCAGTTACTCCGCGGGCAAGGATTCACCCCTCCACTTT
>NA|TRBV5-8|TRBJ2-7|TRBD1
CASSLGQGLYEQYF
TGTGCCAGCAGCTTGGGACAGGGGCTCTACGAGCAGTACTTC
>NA|TRBV5-1|TRBJ2-5|NA
CASSTDSQETQYF
TGCGCCAGCAGCACGGACAGTCAAGAGACCCAGTACTTC
>once|TRBV18|TRBJ2-4|NA
CASSLSGAKNIQYF
TGTGCCAGCTCTCTCAGCGGTGCCAAAAACATTCAGTACTTC
>NA|TRBV7-2|TRBJ2-7|TRBD2
CASSLGVSSGGNEQYF
TGTGCCAGCAGCTTAGGTGTGTCTAGCGGGGGGAACGAGCAGTACTTC
>NA|TRBV6-1|TRBJ2-3|TRBD2
CASSEAGGGSTDTQYF
TGTGCCAGCAGTGAAGCTGGGGGGGGTTCCACAGATACGCAGTATTTT
>NA|TRBV6-4|TRBJ2-2|NA
CASSKTGPTNTGELFF
TGTGCCAGCAGTAAGACAGGACCCACGAACACCGGGGAGCTGTTTTTT
>NA|TRBV27|TRBJ2-1|TRBD2
CASSFVNSGTRHEQFF
TGTGCCAGCAGTTTTGTTAACAGCGGGACTAGGCATGAGCAGTTCTTC
>NA|TRBV5-6|TRBJ1-3|TRBD1
CASSLEDRDTIYF
TGTGCCAGCAGCTTGGAGGACAGGGACACCATATATTTT
>NA|TRBV11-2|TRBJ2-5|NA
CASSSPQETQYF
TGTGCCAGCAGCTCCCCTCAAGAGACCCAGTACTTC
>once|TRBV3-1/TRBV3-2|TRBJ2-1|TRBD2
CASSQDLGAGGRNEQFF
TGTGCCAGCAGCCAAGATCTAGGGGCGGGGGGGCGGAATGAGCAGTTCTTC
>once|TRBV30|TRBJ1-1|NA
CAWSPLTEAFF
TGTGCCTGGAGTCCTTTGACTGAAGCTTTCTTT
>few|TRBV10-1|TRBJ2-2|NA
CASSESWLGELFF
TGCGCCAGCAGTGAGTCTTGGCTCGGGGAGCTGTTTTTT
>NA|TRBV5-1|TRBJ1-4|NA
CASSLGDTGTNEKLFF
TGCGCCAGCAGCTTGGGAGACACAGGGACAAATGAAAAACTGTTTTTT